The present T cell receptor (beta chain) was sequenced within a study of shared clonotypes between healthy human individuals. Naive CD8 cells comprised CD45RO-negative, CCR7-positively selected cells, excluding terminally differentiated effector memory CD45RA+ cells. The CDR3 spans 17 residues. V lost 5 bases and J lost 7; bases outside the gene matches: 15. Germline CDR1 SGHAT, CDR2 FQNNGV. This table comes from immunoSEQ multiplex PCR, and its TCRdb copy is limited to in-frame clones, with some not included. Seen here are 2 million to 2.5 million clones, 90% to 95% observed once, and the top ten hold roughly 1.8%.

This TCR was recovered from a man in his late teens or twenties in good health. Some clones in this sample may be carry-over from other donors' samples. The chain links TRBV11-2 to TRBJ2-1, with 9 bases that match TRBD2. Sequencing input: naive CD8+ T cells from PBMCs. The CDR3 DNA sequence: TGTGCCAGCAGCACTCACCGGTGGCGGGAGGGCTATAATGAGCAGTTCTTC. This encodes CASSTHRWREGYNEQFF.